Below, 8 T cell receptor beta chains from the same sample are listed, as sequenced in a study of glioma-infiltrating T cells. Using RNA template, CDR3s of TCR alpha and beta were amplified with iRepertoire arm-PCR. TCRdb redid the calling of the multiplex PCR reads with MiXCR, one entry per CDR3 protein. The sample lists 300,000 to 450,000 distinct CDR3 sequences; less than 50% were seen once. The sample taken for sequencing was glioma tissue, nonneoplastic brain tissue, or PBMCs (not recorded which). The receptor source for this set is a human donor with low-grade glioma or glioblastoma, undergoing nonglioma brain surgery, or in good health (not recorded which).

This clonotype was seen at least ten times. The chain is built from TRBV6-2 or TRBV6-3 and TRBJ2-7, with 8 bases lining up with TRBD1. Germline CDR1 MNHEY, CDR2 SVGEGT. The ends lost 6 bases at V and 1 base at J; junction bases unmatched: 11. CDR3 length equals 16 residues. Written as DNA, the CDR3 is TGTGCCAGCAGAAGAGCGACAGGGGCCCTTTCCTACGAGCAGTACTTC. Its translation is CASRRATGALSYEQYF.

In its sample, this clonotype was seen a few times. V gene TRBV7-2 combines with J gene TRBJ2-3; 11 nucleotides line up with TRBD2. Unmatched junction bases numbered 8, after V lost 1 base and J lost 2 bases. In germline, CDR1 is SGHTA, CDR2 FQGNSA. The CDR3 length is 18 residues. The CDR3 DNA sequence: TGTGCCAGCAGCTTAGTCGGACCACTAGCGGGAGCCACAGATACGCAGTATTTT. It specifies CASSLVGPLAGATDTQYF.

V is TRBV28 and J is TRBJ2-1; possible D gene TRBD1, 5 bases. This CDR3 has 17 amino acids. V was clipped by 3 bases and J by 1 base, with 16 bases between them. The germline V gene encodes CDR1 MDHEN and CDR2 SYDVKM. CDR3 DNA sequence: TGTGCCAGCAGTTTGACCGCTGGGGCGGCGTCCTACAATGAGCAGTTCTTC. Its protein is CASSLTAGAASYNEQFF. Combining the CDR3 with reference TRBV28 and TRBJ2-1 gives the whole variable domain DVKVTQSSRYLVKRTGEKVFLECVQDMDHENMFWYRQDPGLGLRLIYFSYDVKMKEKGDIPEGYSVSREKKERFSLILESASTNQTSMYLCASSLTAGAASYNEQFFGPGTRLTVL.

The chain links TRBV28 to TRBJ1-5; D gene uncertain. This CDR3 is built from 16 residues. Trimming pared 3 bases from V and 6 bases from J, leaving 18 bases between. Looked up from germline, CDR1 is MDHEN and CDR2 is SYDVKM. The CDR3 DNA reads TGTGCCAGCAGTTTTAGTAGAGGGAGCGGGGTTCAGCCCCAGCATTTT. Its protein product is CASSFSRGSGVQPQHF.

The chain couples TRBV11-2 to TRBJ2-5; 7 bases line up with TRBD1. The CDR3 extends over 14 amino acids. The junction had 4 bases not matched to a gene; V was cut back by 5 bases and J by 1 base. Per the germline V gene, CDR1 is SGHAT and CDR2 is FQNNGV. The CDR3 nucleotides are TGTGCCAGCAGCAGACAGGGTCTCCAAGAGACCCAGTACTTC. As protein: CASSRQGLQETQYF.

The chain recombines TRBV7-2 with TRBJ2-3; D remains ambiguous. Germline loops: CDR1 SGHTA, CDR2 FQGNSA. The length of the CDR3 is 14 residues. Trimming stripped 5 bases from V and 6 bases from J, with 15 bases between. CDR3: CASSPRHAADTQYF. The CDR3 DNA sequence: TGTGCCAGCAGCCCCAGGCATGCGGCGGATACGCAGTATTTT.

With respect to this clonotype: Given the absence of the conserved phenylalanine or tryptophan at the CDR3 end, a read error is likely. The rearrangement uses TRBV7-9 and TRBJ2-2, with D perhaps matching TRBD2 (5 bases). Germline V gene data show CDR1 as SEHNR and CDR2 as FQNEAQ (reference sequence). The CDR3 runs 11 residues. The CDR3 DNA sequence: TGTGCTAGCGAGAAGGAGGGGGAGCTGTTTCTT. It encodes CASEKEGELFL.

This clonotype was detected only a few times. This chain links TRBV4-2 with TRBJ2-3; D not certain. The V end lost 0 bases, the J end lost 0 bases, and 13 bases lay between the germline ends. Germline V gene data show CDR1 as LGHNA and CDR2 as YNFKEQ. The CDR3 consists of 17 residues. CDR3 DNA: TGTGCCAGCAGCCAAGAGGACGCGGCGTCAAGCACAGATACGCAGTATTTT. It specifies CASSQEDAASSTDTQYF.